This T cell receptor beta chain was obtained from a study of blood T cell repertoires in COVID-19. Data came from immunoSEQ multiplex PCR; TCRdb stores just in-frame clones and leaves some out. Of some 180,000 clones in the sample, roughly 79% were seen once. J gave up 2 bases and V 1 base, and 22 bases lay outside the gene matches. CDR3 length: 21 residues. In germline, CDR1 is SGHTA, CDR2 FQGTGA. This clonotype originated in a woman between 35 and 50 years old with COVID-19, enrolled during active disease. The sequencing input was peripheral blood. The chain combines TRBV7-3 with TRBJ2-5; 7 bases agree with TRBD2. The CDR3 region is CASSLRPRASGRAFNQETQYF. The CDR3 DNA is TGTGCCAGCAGCTTAAGGCCCCGGGCTAGCGGACGGGCGTTTAATCAAGAGACCCAGTACTTC.